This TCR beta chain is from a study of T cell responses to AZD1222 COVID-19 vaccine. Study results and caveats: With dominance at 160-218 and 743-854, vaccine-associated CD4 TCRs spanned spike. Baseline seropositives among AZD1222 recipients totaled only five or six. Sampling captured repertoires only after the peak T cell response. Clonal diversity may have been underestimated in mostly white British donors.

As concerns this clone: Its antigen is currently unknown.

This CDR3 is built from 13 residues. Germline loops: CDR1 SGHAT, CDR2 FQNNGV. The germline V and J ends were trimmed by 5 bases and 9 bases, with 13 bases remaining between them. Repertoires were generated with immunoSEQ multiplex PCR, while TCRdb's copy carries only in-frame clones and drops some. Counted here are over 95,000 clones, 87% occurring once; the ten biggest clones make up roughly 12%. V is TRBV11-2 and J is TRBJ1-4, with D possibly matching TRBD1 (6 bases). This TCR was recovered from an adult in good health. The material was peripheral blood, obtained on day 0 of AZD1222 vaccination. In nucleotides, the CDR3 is TGTGCCAGCAGCCCCGGGACAAGAAAAAAACTGTTTTTT. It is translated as CASSPGTRKKLFF.